This record looks at one TCR beta chain sequence and its context. The antigen is undetermined. These data are taken from a study of long-term antiretroviral therapy in people with HIV. Overall study findings and caveats: Clones that expanded before ART (that is, prior to treatment) dominated the repertoire at all time points.

The germline V and J ends were trimmed by 7 bases and 4 bases, with 10 bases remaining between them. There are 12 residues in the CDR3. CDR1 is SQVTM, CDR2 ANQGSEA, per germline. The immunoSEQ assay was v3.0, run at survey level. TCRdb's table, derived via immunoSEQ multiplex PCR, lists solely in-frame clones and lacks some. The repertoire holds roughly 10,000 clones, around 85% seen once, with 15% to 20% in the top ten. The chain joins TRBV29-1 to TRBJ2-2, with unresolved D. Sequenced here: unsorted PBMCs, sampled 1.8 years after starting antiretroviral therapy. The clonotype was recovered from a man between 35 and 55 years old with HIV. CDR3 loop: CSGVAGTGELFF. As DNA, the CDR3 is TGCAGCGGAGTAGCAGGCACCGGGGAGCTGTTTTTT.